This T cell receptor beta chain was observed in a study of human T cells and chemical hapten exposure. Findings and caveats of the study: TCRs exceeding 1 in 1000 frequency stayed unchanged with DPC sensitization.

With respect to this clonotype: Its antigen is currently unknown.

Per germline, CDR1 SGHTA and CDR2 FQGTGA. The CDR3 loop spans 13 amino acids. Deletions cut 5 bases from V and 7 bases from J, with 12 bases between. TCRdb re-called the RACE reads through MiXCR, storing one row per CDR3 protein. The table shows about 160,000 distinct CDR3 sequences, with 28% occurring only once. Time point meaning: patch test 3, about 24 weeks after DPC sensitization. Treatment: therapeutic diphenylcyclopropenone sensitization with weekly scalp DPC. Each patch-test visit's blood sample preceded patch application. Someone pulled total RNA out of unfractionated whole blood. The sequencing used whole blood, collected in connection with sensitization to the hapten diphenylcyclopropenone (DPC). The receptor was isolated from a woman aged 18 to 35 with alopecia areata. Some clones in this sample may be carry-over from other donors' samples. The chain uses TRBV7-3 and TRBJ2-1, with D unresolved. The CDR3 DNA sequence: TGTGCCAGCAGCCCTAACTTGGGGAATGAGCAGTTCTTC. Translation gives CASSPNLGNEQFF.